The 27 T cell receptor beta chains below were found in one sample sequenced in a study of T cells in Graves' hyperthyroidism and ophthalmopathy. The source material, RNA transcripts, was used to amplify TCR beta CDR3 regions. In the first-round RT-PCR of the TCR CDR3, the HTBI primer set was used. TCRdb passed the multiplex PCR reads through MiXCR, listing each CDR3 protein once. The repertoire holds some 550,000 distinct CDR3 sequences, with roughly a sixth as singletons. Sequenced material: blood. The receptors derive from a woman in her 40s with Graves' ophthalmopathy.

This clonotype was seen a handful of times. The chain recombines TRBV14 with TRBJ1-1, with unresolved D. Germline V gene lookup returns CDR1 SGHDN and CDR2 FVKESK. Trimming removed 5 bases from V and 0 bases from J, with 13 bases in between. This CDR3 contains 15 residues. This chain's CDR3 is CASSSLEKVNTEAFF. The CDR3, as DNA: TGTGCCAGCAGCTCCTTGGAAAAGGTGAACACTGAAGCTTTCTTT.

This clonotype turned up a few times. CDR3 protein: CSASPGDTLGAEAFF. In DNA, the CDR3 is TGCAGTGCTAGTCCCGGGGACACCCTAGGGGCTGAAGCTTTCTTT. The chain employs TRBV20-1 and TRBJ1-1, with D possibly TRBD1 on 6 matching bases. Trimming removed 3 bases at V and 6 bases at J, with 20 bases between. This CDR3 region has 15 residues. CDR1 DFQATT and CDR2 SNEGSKA come from the germline V gene (reference sequence).

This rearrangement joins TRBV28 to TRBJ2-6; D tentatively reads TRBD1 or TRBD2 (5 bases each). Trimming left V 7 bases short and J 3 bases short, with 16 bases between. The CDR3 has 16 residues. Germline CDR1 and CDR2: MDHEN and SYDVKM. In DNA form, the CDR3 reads TGTGCCAGCACTTTGGGACGTAGATTTGGGGCCAACGTCCTGACTTTC. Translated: CASTLGRRFGANVLTF.

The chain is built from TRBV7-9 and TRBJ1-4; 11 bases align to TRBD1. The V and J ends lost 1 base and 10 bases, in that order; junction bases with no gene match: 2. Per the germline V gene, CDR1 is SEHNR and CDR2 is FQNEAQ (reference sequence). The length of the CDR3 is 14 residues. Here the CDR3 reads CASSLGTGGGKLFF. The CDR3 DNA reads TGTGCCAGCAGCTTAGGGACAGGGGGCGGAAAACTGTTTTTT.

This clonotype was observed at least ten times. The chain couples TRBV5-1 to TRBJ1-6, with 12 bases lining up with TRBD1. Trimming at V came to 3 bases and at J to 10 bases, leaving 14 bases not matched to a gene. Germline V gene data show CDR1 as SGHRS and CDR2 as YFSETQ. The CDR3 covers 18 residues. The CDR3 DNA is TGCGCCAGCAGCTCCTCCGGGACAGGGGGCATTTTAGGATCACCCCTCCACTTT. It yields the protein CASSSSGTGGILGSPLHF. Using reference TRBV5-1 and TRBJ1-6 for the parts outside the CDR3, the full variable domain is KAGVTQTPRYLIKTRGQQVTLSCSPISGHRSVSWYQQTPGQGLQFLFEYFSETQRNKGNFPGRFSGRQFSNSRSEMNVSTLELGDSALYLCASSSSGTGGILGSPLHFGNGTRLTVT.

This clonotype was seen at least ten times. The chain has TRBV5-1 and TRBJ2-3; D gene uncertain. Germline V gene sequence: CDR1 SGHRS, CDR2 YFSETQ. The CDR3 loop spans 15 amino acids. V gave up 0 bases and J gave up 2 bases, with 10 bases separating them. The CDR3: CASSLVGFDTDTQYF. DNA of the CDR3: TGCGCCAGCAGCTTGGTGGGGTTCGACACAGATACGCAGTATTTT.

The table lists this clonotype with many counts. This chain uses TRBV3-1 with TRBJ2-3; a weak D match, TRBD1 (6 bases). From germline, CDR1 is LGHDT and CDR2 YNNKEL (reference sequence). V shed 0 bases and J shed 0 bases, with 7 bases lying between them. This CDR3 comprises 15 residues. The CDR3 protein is CASSQDRGSTDTQYF. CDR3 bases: TGTGCCAGCAGCCAAGATAGGGGGAGCACAGATACGCAGTATTTT.

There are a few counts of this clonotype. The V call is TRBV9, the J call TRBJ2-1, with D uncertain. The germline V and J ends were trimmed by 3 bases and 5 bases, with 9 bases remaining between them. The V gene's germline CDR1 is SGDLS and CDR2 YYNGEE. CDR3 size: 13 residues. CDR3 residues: CASSAPNDNEQFF. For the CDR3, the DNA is TGTGCCAGCAGCGCCCCCAACGACAATGAGCAGTTCTTC. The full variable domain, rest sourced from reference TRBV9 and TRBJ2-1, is DSGVTQTPKHLITATGQRVTLRCSPRSGDLSVYWYQQSLDQGLQFLIQYYNGEERAKGNILERFSAQQFPDLHSELNLSSLELGDSALYFCASSAPNDNEQFFGPGTRLTVL.

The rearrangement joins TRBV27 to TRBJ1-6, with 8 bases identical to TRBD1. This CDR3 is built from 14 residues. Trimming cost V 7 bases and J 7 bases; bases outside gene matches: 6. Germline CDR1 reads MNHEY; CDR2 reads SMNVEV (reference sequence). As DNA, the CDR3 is TGTGCCAGCACCTTGACAGGGGCCAATTCACCCCTCCACTTT. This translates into CASTLTGANSPLHF.

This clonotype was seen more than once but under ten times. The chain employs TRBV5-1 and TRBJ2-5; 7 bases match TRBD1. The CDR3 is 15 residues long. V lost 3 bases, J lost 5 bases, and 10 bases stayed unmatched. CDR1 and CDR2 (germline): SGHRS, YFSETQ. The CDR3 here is CASSSEGASWETQYF. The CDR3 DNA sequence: TGCGCCAGCAGCTCCGAGGGGGCGAGCTGGGAGACCCAGTACTTC.

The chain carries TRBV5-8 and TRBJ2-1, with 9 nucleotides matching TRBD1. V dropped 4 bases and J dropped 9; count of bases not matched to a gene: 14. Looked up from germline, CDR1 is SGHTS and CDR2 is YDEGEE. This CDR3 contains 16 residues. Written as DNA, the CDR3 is TGTGCCAGCAGCCTATACGGGACAGGGACACTGGGTGAGCAGTTCTTC. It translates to CASSLYGTGTLGEQFF.

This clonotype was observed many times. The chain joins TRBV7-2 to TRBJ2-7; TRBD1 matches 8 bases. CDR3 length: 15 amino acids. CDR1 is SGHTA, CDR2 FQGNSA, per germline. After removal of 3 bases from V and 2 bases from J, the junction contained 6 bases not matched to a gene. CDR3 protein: CASSFPGQGTYEQYF. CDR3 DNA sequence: TGTGCCAGCAGCTTCCCAGGACAGGGTACCTACGAGCAGTACTTC.

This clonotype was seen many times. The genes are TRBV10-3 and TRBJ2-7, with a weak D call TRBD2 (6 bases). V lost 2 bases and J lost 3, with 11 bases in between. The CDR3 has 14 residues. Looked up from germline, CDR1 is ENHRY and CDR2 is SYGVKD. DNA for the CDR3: TGTGCCATCAGTGAGAGGCGGGGAATCTACGAGCAGTACTTC. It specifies CAISERRGIYEQYF.

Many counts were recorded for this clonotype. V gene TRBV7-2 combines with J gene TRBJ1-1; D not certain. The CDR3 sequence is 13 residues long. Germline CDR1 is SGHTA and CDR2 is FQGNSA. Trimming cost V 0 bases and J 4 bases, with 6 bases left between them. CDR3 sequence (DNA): TGTGCCAGCAGCTTAGCACAGCTCACTGAAGCTTTCTTT. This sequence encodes CASSLAQLTEAFF.

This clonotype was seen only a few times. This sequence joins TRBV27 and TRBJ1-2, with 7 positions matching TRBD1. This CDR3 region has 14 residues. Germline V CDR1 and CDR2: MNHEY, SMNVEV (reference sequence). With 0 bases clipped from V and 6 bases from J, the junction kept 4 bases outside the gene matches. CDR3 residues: CASSLSTGAHGYTF. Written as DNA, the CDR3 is TGTGCCAGCAGTTTATCCACAGGGGCCCATGGCTACACCTTC.

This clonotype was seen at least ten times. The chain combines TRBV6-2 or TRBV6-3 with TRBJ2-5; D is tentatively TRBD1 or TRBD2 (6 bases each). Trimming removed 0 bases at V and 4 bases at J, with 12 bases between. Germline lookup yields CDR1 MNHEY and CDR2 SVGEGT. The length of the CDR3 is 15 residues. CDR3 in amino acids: CASSYSWGAGETQYF. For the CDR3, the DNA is TGTGCCAGCAGTTACTCCTGGGGGGCCGGAGAGACCCAGTACTTC.

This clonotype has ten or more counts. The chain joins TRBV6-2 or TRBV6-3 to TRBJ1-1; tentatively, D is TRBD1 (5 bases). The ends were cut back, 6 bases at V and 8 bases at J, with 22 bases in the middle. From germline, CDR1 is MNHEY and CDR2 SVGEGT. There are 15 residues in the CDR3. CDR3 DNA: TGTGCCAGCAGGTTCGGGACGTGGGAAAGCGTAGAAGCTTTCTTT. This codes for CASRFGTWESVEAFF.

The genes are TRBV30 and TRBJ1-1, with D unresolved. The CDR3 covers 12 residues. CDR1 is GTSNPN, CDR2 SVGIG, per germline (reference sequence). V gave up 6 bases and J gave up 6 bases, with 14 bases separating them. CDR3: CACSPLGSEAFF. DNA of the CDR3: TGTGCCTGCTCCCCCTTAGGTTCTGAAGCTTTCTTT.

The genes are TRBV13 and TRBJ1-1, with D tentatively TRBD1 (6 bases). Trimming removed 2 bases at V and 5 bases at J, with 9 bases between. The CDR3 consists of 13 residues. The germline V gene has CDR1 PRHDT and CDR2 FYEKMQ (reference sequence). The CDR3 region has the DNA TGTGCCAGCAGCTTACGGGGGCAGACTGAAGCTTTCTTT. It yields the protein CASSLRGQTEAFF.

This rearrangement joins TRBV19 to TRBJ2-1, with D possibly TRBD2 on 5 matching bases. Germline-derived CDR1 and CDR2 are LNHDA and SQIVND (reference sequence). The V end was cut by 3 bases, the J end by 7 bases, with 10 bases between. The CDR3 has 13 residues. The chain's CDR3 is CASSIYRGNEQFF. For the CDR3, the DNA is TGTGCCAGTAGTATTTATCGAGGGAATGAGCAGTTCTTC.

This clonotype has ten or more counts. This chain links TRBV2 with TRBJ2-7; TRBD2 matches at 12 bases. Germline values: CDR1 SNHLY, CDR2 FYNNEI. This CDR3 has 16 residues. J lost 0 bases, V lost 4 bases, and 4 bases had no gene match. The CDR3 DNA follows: TGTGCCAGCAGTGGACTAGCGGGAGCCTACTCCTACGAGCAGTACTTC. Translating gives CASSGLAGAYSYEQYF. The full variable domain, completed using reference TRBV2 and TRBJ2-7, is EPEVTQTPSHQVTQMGQEVILRCVPISNHLYFYWYRQILGQKVEFLVSFYNNEISEKSEIFDDQFSVERPDGSNFTLKIRSTKLEDSAMYFCASSGLAGAYSYEQYFGPGTRLTVT.

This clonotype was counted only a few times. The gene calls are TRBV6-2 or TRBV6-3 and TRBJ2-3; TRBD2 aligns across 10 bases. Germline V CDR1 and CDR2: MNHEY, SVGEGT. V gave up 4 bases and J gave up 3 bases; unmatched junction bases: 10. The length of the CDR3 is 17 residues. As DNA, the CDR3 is TGTGCCAGCAGTTTGGGGAAGCGGGGGGGCGCAACAGATACGCAGTATTTT. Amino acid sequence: CASSLGKRGGATDTQYF.

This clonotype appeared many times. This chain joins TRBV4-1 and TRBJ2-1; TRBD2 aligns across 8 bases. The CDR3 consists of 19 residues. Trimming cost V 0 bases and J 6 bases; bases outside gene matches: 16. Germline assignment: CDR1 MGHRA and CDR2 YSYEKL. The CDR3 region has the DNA TGCGCCAGCAGCCAAGATGTCGCTAGCGGGCGTTCATGGGGCAATGAGCAGTTCTTC. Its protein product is CASSQDVASGRSWGNEQFF.

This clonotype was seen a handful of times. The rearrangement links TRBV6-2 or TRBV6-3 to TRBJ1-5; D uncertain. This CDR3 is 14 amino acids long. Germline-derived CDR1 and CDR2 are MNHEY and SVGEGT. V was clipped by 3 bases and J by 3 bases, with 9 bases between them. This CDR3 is CASSYLNLNQPQHF. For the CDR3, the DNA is TGTGCCAGCAGTTATTTAAACCTCAATCAGCCCCAGCATTTT.

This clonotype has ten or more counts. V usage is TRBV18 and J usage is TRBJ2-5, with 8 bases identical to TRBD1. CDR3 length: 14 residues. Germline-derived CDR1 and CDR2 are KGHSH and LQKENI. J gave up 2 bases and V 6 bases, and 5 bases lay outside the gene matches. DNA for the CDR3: TGTGCCAGCTCGGGGGGACAGGTTCAAGAGACCCAGTACTTC. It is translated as CASSGGQVQETQYF.

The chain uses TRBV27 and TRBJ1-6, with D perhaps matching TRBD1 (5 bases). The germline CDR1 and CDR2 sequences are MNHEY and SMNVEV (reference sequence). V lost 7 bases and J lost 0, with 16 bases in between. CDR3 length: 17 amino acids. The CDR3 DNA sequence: TGTGCCAGCAATATCCAGGGTCCAATCTCCTATAATTCACCCCTCCACTTT. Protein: CASNIQGPISYNSPLHF.

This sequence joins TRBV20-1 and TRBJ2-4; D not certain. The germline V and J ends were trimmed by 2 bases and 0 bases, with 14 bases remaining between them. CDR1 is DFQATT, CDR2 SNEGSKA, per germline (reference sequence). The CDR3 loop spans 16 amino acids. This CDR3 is CSARLPRGGAKNIQYF. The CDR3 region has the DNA TGCAGTGCTAGACTTCCCCGCGGCGGAGCCAAAAACATTCAGTACTTC.